What follows are 3 T cell receptor beta chains derived from one specimen sequenced in a study of somatic mutations in cytotoxic T cells in rheumatoid arthritis. Produced via immunoSEQ multiplex PCR; TCRdb's table is partial and in-frame only. The repertoire includes roughly 20,000 clones, 65% to 85% of them detected once, and around 11% sits in the top ten. The sequenced sample was CD8+ T cells sorted from blood. Receptors were obtained from an adult with rheumatoid arthritis.

This clone rates as medium-sized (0.01 to 0.1%). V usage is TRBV7-2 and J usage is TRBJ1-2; D not certain. The CDR3 consists of 11 residues. Trimming shortened V by 4 bases and J by 8 bases, and 8 bases separated the two germline ends. Germline-derived CDR1 and CDR2 are SGHTA and FQGNSA. As DNA, the CDR3 is TGTGCCAGCAGCTCCTGGGGAGGCTACACCTTC. Translating it yields CASSSWGGYTF.

Here the CDR3 reads CASSASTGVGTEAFF. Written as DNA, the CDR3 is TGCGCCAGCAGCGCTTCTACAGGGGTGGGCACTGAAGCTTTCTTT. V gene TRBV5-1 combines with J gene TRBJ1-1; 7 nucleotides align to TRBD1. The CDR3 is 15 residues long. CDR1 and CDR2 (germline): SGHRS, YFSETQ. J gave up 4 bases and V 4 bases, and 10 bases lay outside the gene matches.

This clone is termed medium-sized. In the same sample, other DNA sequences code for this CDR3. The chain employs TRBV6-5 and TRBJ2-7, with D possibly being TRBD1 (6 bases). Trimming cost V 1 base and J 5 bases, with 12 bases left between them. There are 14 residues in the CDR3. CDR1 and CDR2 from the germline V gene are MNHEY and SVGAGI. CDR3: CASSYFQGTDEQYF. The CDR3 coding sequence is TGTGCCAGCAGTTACTTTCAGGGGACGGACGAGCAGTACTTC.